The TCR beta chain under discussion was sequenced for a study of T cell responses to AZD1222 COVID-19 vaccine. The ends were cut back, 8 bases at V and 3 bases at J, with 8 bases in the middle. Germline V gene lookup returns CDR1 MDHEN and CDR2 SYDVKM. This CDR3 is built from 12 residues. Method: immunoSEQ multiplex PCR; TCRdb's copy keeps in-frame clones and lacks some. This table holds approximately 130,000 clones, roughly 93% found once. Specimen: peripheral blood, collected on day 0 of AZD1222 vaccination. This chain joins TRBV28 and TRBJ1-5; D is perhaps TRBD1 (5 bases). The clonotype comes from an adult in good health. In DNA, the CDR3 is TGTGCCAGCCGACAGCTCAATCAGCCCCAGCATTTT. Residues: CASRQLNQPQHF.